A selection of T cell receptor beta chains follows, all from one sample in a study of T cells in Graves' hyperthyroidism and ophthalmopathy. TCRdb used MiXCR to reprocess the multiplex PCR reads, holding one entry per CDR3 protein. The sample consists of about 710,000 distinct CDR3 sequences, over 15% of them appearing once. Sequencing was carried out using blood. These receptors originate from a man between 18 and 35 years old with Graves' hyperthyroidism. Both conserved end residues are part of each CDR3. A D gene is named only where the DNA matches it firmly. Some rows mark clone size as missing; the rest say once, few, many or name a class of expanded clone.

abundance: -
d_gene: -
v_gene: TRBV11-1
j_gene: TRBJ2-1
CDR3aa: CASSPHRGKDNEQFF
CDR3nt: TGTGCCAGCAGCCCCCACCGGGGGAAAGACAATGAGCAGTTCTTC

abundance: many
d_gene: -
v_gene: TRBV6-5
j_gene: TRBJ2-7
CDR3aa: CASSYGPETYEQYF
CDR3nt: TGTGCCAGCAGTTATGGCCCAGAGACCTACGAGCAGTACTTC

abundance: -
d_gene: TRBD2
v_gene: TRBV28
j_gene: TRBJ2-5
CDR3aa: CASSLPGTSGMETQYF
CDR3nt: TGTGCCAGCAGTTTACCAGGGACTAGCGGGATGGAGACCCAGTACTTC

abundance: -
d_gene: TRBD1
v_gene: TRBV27
j_gene: TRBJ1-4
CDR3aa: CASSFTQGGEKLSF
CDR3nt: TGTGCCAGCAGTTTCACACAGGGGGGTGAAAAACTGTCTTTT

abundance: few
d_gene: -
v_gene: TRBV18
j_gene: TRBJ1-1
CDR3aa: CASSSDGVTEAFF
CDR3nt: TGTGCCAGCTCGTCGGACGGGGTTACTGAAGCTTTCTTT

abundance: -
d_gene: -
v_gene: TRBV2
j_gene: TRBJ2-1
CDR3aa: CAMGGADLNEQFF
CDR3nt: TGTGCCATGGGGGGCGCGGATTTGAATGAGCAGTTCTTC

abundance: few
d_gene: -
v_gene: TRBV20-1
j_gene: TRBJ2-2
CDR3aa: CSASGQVENTGELFF
CDR3nt: TGCAGTGCTAGCGGCCAGGTCGAGAACACCGGGGAGCTGTTTTTT

abundance: -
d_gene: TRBD2
v_gene: TRBV11-2
j_gene: TRBJ2-5
CDR3aa: CASSLDTASGRHQETQYF
CDR3nt: TGTGCCAGCAGCTTAGATACTGCTAGCGGGAGGCACCAAGAGACCCAGTACTTC

abundance: -
d_gene: TRBD1
v_gene: TRBV13
j_gene: TRBJ1-6
CDR3aa: CASSDSKTGVRSPLHF
CDR3nt: TGTGCCAGCAGCGACTCTAAGACAGGGGTGAGGTCACCCCTCCACTTT

abundance: few
d_gene: TRBD1
v_gene: TRBV5-1
j_gene: TRBJ2-1
CDR3aa: CATSAGGQPRYNEQFF
CDR3nt: TGCGCCACCTCCGCAGGGGGCCAGCCCCGGTACAATGAGCAGTTCTTC

abundance: many
d_gene: TRBD2
v_gene: TRBV18
j_gene: TRBJ2-1
CDR3aa: CASSPGLAGDSGEQFF
CDR3nt: TGTGCCAGCTCACCGGGACTAGCGGGAGATTCTGGTGAGCAGTTCTTC

abundance: -
d_gene: -
v_gene: TRBV6-2/TRBV6-3
j_gene: TRBJ1-3
CDR3aa: CASTSSDFSGNTIYF
CDR3nt: TGTGCCAGCACCTCCTCGGATTTCTCTGGAAACACCATATATTTT

abundance: -
d_gene: -
v_gene: TRBV20-1
j_gene: TRBJ2-1
CDR3aa: CSARDRILSFSSYNEQFF
CDR3nt: TGCAGTGCTAGAGACAGGATCCTCAGTTTTAGCTCCTACAATGAGCAGTTCTTC

abundance: once
d_gene: -
v_gene: TRBV25-1
j_gene: TRBJ1-2
CDR3aa: CASSDSFKANYGYTF
CDR3nt: TGTGCCAGCAGTGACTCCTTCAAGGCTAACTATGGCTACACCTTC

abundance: -
d_gene: TRBD2
v_gene: TRBV28
j_gene: TRBJ2-3
CDR3aa: CASSFSPSGSTDTQYF
CDR3nt: TGTGCCAGCAGTTTTTCTCCTAGCGGGAGCACAGATACGCAGTATTTT

abundance: many
d_gene: TRBD2
v_gene: TRBV7-2
j_gene: TRBJ2-2
CDR3aa: CASSFGTSNRELFF
CDR3nt: TGTGCCAGCAGCTTTGGGACTAGCAACCGGGAGCTGTTTTTT

abundance: many
d_gene: TRBD1
v_gene: TRBV28
j_gene: TRBJ1-1
CDR3aa: CASSPPGGGLNTEAFF
CDR3nt: TGTGCCAGCAGTCCCCCAGGGGGCGGGTTGAACACTGAAGCTTTCTTT

abundance: -
d_gene: -
v_gene: TRBV12-3/TRBV12-4
j_gene: TRBJ1-3
CDR3aa: CASSFTTVLNSGNTIYF
CDR3nt: TGTGCCAGCAGTTTTACGACAGTCCTCAACTCTGGAAACACCATATATTTT

abundance: few
d_gene: -
v_gene: TRBV18
j_gene: TRBJ1-5
CDR3aa: CASSPIHGQPQHF
CDR3nt: TGTGCCAGCTCACCCATCCACGGGCAGCCCCAGCATTTT

abundance: -
d_gene: TRBD2
v_gene: TRBV27
j_gene: TRBJ2-3
CDR3aa: CASTRPRLAGPDTQYF
CDR3nt: TGTGCCAGCACTCGACCCAGGCTAGCGGGCCCAGATACGCAGTATTTT

abundance: few
d_gene: -
v_gene: TRBV3-1
j_gene: TRBJ2-7
CDR3aa: CASSQGAGSSEQYF
CDR3nt: TGTGCCAGCAGCCAAGGGGCGGGTTCATCCGAGCAGTACTTC

abundance: many
d_gene: -
v_gene: TRBV12-3/TRBV12-4
j_gene: TRBJ2-3
CDR3aa: CASSPRGRSSYTDTQYF
CDR3nt: TGTGCCAGCAGTCCCAGAGGGAGGTCAAGTTACACAGATACGCAGTATTTT

abundance: -
d_gene: -
v_gene: TRBV15
j_gene: TRBJ1-2
CDR3aa: CATSRDSPGAGYGYTF
CDR3nt: TGTGCCACCAGCAGAGATTCTCCGGGGGCGGGCTATGGCTACACCTTC

abundance: -
d_gene: TRBD2
v_gene: TRBV11-2
j_gene: TRBJ2-1
CDR3aa: CASSWGPSVAGDQFF
CDR3nt: TGTGCCAGCAGCTGGGGCCCGTCGGTAGCGGGGGACCAGTTCTTC